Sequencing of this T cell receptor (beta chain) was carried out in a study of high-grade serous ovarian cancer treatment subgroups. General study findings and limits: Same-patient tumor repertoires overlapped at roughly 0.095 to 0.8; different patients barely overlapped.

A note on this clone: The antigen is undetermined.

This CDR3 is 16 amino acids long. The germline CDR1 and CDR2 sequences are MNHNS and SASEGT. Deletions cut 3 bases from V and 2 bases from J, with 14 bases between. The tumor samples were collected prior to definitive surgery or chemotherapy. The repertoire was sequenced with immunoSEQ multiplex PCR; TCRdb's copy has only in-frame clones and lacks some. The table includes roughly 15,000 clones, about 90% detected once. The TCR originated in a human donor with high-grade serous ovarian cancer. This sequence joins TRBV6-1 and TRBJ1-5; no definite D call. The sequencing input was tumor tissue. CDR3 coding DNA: TGTGCCAGCAGTGATGGCCTGGGCTTTGGCAATCAGCCCCAGCATTTT. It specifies CASSDGLGFGNQPQHF.